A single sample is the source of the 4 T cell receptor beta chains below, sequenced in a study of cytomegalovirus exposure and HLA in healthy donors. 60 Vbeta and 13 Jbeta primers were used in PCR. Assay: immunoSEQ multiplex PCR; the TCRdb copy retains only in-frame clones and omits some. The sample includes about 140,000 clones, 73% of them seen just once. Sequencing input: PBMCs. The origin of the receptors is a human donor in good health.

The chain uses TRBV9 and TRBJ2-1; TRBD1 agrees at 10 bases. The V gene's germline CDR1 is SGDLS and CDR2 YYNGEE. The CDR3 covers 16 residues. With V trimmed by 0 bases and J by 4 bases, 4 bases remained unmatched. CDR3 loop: CASSVGQGAFYNEQFF. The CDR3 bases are TGTGCCAGCAGCGTAGGACAGGGGGCTTTTTACAATGAGCAGTTCTTC.

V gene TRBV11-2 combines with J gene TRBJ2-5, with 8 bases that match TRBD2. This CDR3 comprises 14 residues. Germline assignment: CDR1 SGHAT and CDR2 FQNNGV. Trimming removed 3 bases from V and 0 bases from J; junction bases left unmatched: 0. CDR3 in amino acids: CASSFSGDQETQYF. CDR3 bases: TGTGCCAGCAGCTTTAGCGGGGACCAAGAGACCCAGTACTTC.

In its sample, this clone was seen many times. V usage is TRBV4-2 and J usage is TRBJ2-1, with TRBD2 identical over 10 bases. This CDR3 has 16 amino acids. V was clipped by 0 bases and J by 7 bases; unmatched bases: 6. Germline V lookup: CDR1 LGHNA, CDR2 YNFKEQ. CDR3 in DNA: TGTGCCAGCAGCCAAGAGGAGGCTAGCGGGAGTAATGAGCAGTTCTTC. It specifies CASSQEEASGSNEQFF.

CDR3 in amino acids: CASSTGDAQPQHF. The DNA of the CDR3 is TGTGCCAGCAGTACAGGGGACGCTCAGCCCCAGCATTTT. The chain is built from TRBV6-5 and TRBJ1-5; 7 bases map to TRBD1. The V and J ends lost 5 bases and 6 bases, in that order; junction bases with no gene match: 4. This CDR3 is built from 13 residues. In germline, CDR1 is MNHEY, CDR2 SVGAGI.